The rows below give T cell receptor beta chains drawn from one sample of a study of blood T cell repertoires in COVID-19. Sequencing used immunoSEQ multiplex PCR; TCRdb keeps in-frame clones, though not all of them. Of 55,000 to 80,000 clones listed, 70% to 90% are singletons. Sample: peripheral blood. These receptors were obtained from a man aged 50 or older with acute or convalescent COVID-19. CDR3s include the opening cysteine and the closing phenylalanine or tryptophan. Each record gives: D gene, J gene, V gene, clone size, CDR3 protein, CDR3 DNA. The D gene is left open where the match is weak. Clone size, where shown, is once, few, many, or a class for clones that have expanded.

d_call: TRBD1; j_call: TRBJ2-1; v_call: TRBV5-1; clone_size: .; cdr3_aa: CASSNQGALEQFF; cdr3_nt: TGCGCCAGCAGCAACCAGGGGGCTTTGGAGCAGTTCTTC
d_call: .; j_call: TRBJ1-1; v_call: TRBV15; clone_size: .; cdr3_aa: CATSREQTLNTEAFF; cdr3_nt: TGTGCCACCAGCAGAGAACAGACACTGAACACTGAAGCTTTCTTT
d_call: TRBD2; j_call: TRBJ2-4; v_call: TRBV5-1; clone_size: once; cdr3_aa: CASSLAGGGRNIQYF; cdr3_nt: TGCGCCAGCAGCTTGGCCGGCGGGGGGAGAAACATTCAGTACTTC
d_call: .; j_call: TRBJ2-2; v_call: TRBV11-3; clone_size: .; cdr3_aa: CASSRDSYTGELFF; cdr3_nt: TGTGCCAGCAGCCGCGACAGTTACACCGGGGAGCTGTTTTTT
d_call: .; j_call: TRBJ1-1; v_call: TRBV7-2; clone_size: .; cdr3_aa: CASSLGAGMMTEAFF; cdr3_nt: TGTGCCAGCAGCTTAGGGGCAGGGATGATGACTGAAGCTTTCTTT
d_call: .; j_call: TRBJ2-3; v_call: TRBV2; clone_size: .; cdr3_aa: CASKEAVGYTDTQYF; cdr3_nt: TGTGCCAGCAAAGAGGCAGTTGGATACACAGATACGCAGTATTTT
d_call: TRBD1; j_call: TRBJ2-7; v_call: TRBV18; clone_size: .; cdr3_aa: CASSPAPAGGAWEQYF; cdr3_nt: TGTGCCAGCTCACCGGCCCCGGCAGGGGGCGCCTGGGAGCAGTACTTC
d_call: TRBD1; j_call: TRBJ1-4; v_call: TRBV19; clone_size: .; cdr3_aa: CASRSVDRAEKLFF; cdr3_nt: TGTGCCAGTAGATCCGTAGACAGGGCTGAAAAACTGTTTTTT
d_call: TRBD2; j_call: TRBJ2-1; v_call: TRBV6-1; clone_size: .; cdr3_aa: CASSATSGGAFDEQFF; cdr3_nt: TGTGCCAGCAGTGCAACTAGCGGGGGGGCTTTCGATGAGCAGTTCTTC
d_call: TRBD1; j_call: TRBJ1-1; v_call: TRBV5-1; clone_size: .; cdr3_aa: CASSWNEGTGSAEAFF; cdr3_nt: TGCGCCAGCAGCTGGAACGAAGGGACAGGCAGCGCTGAAGCTTTCTTT
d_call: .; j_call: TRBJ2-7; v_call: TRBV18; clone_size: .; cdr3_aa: CASSFGAQGSNEQYF; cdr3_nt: TGTGCCAGCTCATTCGGCGCGCAGGGGTCCAACGAGCAGTACTTC
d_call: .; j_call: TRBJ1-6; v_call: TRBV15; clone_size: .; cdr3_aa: CATSLEAGVTNSPLHF; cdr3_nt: TGTGCCACCAGTCTGGAGGCAGGGGTTACGAATTCACCCCTCCACTTT
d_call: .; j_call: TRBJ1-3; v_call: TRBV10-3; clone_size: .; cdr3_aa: CAISEEEKGNTIYF; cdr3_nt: TGTGCCATCAGTGAGGAGGAGAAGGGAAACACCATATATTTT
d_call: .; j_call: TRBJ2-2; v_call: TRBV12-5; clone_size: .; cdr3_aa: CASGLVLIAGELFF; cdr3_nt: TGTGCTAGTGGTTTGGTACTGATCGCCGGGGAGCTGTTTTTT
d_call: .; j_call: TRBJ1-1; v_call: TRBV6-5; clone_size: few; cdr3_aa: CASEGDSTEAFF; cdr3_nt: TGTGCCAGCGAGGGCGACTCCACTGAAGCTTTCTTT
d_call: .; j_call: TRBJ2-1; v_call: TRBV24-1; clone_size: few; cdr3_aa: CATSASTSYNEQFF; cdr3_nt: TGTGCCACCAGTGCCTCCACATCCTACAATGAGCAGTTCTTC
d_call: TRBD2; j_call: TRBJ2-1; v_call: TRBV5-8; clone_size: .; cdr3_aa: CASSREGQISYNEQFF; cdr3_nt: TGTGCCAGCAGCCGGGAGGGCCAGATCTCCTACAATGAGCAGTTCTTC
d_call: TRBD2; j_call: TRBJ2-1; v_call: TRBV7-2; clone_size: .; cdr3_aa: CASSPNGGASSYNEQFF; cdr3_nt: TGTGCCAGCAGCCCTAACGGGGGGGCGAGCTCCTACAATGAGCAGTTCTTC
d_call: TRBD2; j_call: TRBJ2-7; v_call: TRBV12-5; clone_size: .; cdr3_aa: CASGLVLRAGSDEQYF; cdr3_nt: TGTGCTAGTGGTTTGGTACTGAGAGCGGGGTCCGACGAGCAGTACTTC
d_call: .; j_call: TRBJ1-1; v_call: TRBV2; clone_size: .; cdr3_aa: CASPEGGETEAFF; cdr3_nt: TGTGCCAGTCCCGAAGGGGGGGAAACTGAAGCTTTCTTT
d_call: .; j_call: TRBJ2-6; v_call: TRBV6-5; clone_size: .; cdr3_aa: CASGREKAGANVLTF; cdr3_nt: TGTGCCAGCGGCAGGGAAAAGGCTGGGGCCAACGTCCTGACTTTC
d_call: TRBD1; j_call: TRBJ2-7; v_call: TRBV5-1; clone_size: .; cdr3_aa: CASSLDGQGVYEQYF; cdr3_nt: TGCGCCAGCAGCCTGGATGGACAGGGCGTCTACGAGCAGTACTTC
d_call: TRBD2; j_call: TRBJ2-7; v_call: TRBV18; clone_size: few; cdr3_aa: CASSPPGGSEQYF; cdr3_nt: TGTGCCAGCTCACCGCCGGGGGGGAGCGAGCAGTACTTC
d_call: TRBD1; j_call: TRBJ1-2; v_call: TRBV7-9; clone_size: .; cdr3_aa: CASSPERQGAGGYTF; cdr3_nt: TGTGCCAGCAGCCCGGAACGACAGGGGGCGGGTGGCTACACCTTC
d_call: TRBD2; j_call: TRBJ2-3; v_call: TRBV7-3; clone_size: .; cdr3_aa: CASSLRLAGTDTQYF; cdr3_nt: TGTGCCAGCAGCCTGCGACTAGCGGGGACAGATACGCAGTATTTT